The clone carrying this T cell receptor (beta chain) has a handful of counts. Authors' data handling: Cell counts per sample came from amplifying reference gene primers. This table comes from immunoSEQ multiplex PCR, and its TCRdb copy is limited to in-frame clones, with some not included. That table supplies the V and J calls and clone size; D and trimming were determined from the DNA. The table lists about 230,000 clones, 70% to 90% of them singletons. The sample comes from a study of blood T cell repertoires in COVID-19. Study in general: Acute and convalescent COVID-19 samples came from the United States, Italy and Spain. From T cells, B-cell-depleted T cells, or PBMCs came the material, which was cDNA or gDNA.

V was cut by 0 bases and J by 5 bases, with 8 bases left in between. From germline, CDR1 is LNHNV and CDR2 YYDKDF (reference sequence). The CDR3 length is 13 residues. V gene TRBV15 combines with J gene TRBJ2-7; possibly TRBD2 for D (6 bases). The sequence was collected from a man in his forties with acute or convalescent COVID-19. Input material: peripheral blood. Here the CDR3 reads CATSRDPGDEQYF. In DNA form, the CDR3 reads TGTGCCACCAGCAGAGATCCGGGGGACGAGCAGTACTTC.